The entry that follows covers one TCR beta chain sequence. The sample belongs to a study of blood T cell repertoires in COVID-19. Authors' data handling: For nucleated cells, counts were estimated from reference gene primer amplification. TCRdb keeps only in-frame clones here, not all; method: immunoSEQ multiplex PCR. D and trimming were read from the DNA, whereas the V and J calls and clone size are those reported in that table. Here the sample spans 250,000 to 300,000 clones, roughly 90% being singletons. This CDR3 has 14 amino acids. V was clipped by 6 bases and J by 9 bases, with 18 bases between them. Looked up from germline, CDR1 is SGHTA and CDR2 is FQGTGA.

The TCR was taken from a woman aged 60 to 75 with acute or convalescent COVID-19. Sequencing was carried out using peripheral blood. V is TRBV7-3 and J is TRBJ1-3, with D possibly matching TRBD1 (5 bases). CDR3 amino acids: CASSPGGAASTIYF. In nucleotides, the CDR3 is TGTGCCAGCAGTCCCGGGGGAGCCGCAAGCACCATATATTTT.